Each of the 10 T cell receptor beta chains below was sequenced from the same sample in a study of blood T cell repertoires in COVID-19. Profiling relied on immunoSEQ multiplex PCR, and the TCRdb table lists in-frame clones only, not all of them. The data contain 70,000 to 80,000 clones, around 80% of them singletons. Input material: peripheral blood. These TCRs come from a human donor in a cohort sampled during active COVID-19.

This chain joins TRBV25-1 and TRBJ2-2; TRBD1 matches at 8 bases. The CDR3 contains 16 residues. V lost 7 bases, J lost 3 bases, and 10 bases stayed unmatched. Germline CDR1 and CDR2: MGHDK and SYGVNS. The CDR3 is CASTARTGRYTGELFF. In DNA form, the CDR3 reads TGTGCCAGCACCGCCCGGACAGGGCGCTACACCGGGGAGCTGTTTTTT. Complete variable domain (other parts from reference TRBV25-1 and TRBJ2-2): EADIYQTPRYLVIGTGKKITLECSQTMGHDKMYWYQQDPGMELHLIHYSYGVNSTEKGDLSSESTVSRIRTEHFPLTLESARPSHTSQYLCASTARTGRYTGELFFGEGSRLTVL.

The rearrangement uses TRBV28 and TRBJ1-5; D is undetermined. The CDR3 loop spans 14 amino acids. CDR1 is MDHEN and CDR2 is SYDVKM in the germline V gene. V was pared by 2 bases and J by 4 bases, with 9 bases between. In DNA form, the CDR3 reads TGTGCCAGCAGTTTAATGGCAGAAAATCAGCCCCAGCATTTT. It codes for CASSLMAENQPQHF.

This clone was picked up one time. This chain connects TRBV5-1 to TRBJ2-2; 12 nucleotides agree with TRBD1. Trimming removed 4 bases from V and 8 bases from J; junction bases left unmatched: 6. CDR1 SGHRS and CDR2 YFSETQ come from the germline V gene. The CDR3 covers 15 residues. CDR3 amino acids: CASSVRDRGLGELFF. The CDR3 bases are TGCGCCAGCAGCGTCCGGGACAGGGGGCTAGGGGAGCTGTTTTTT.

The gene calls are TRBV7-8 and TRBJ2-7; possible D gene TRBD1, 5 bases. Trimming took off 4 bases at V and 0 bases at J, with 10 bases between the two ends. Germline V lookup: CDR1 SGHVS, CDR2 FQNEAQ. The length of the CDR3 is 14 residues. CDR3 DNA sequence: TGTGCCAGCAGCTCAGACAGCCGCTCCTACGAGCAGTACTTC. Encoded protein: CASSSDSRSYEQYF.

V usage is TRBV2 and J usage is TRBJ2-3; D unclear. The length of the CDR3 is 11 residues. CDR1 and CDR2 (germline): SNHLY, FYNNEI. The ends were cut back, 7 bases at V and 2 bases at J, with 4 bases in the middle. CDR3 DNA sequence: TGTGCCAGCACCTCCACAGATACGCAGTATTTT. Translated: CASTSTDTQYF.

This chain uses TRBV7-8 with TRBJ1-5, with 7 nucleotides matching TRBD1. Germline V lookup: CDR1 SGHVS, CDR2 FQNEAQ. There are 16 residues in the CDR3. The J segment lost 1 base and the V segment lost 5 bases, leaving 8 bases of the junction unmatched. As DNA, the CDR3 is TGTGCCAGCAGCCCAGAGACAGGGAACAGCAATCAGCCCCAGCATTTT. As protein: CASSPETGNSNQPQHF.

This clone occurred a few times. The rearrangement links TRBV11-2 to TRBJ2-1; tentatively, D is TRBD1 (6 bases). The ends were cut back, 5 bases at V and 5 bases at J, with 10 bases in the middle. Germline V gene data show CDR1 as SGHAT and CDR2 as FQNNGV. The CDR3 totals 13 residues. CDR3 residues: CASSQGPNNEQFF. The CDR3 DNA follows: TGTGCCAGCAGCCAGGGGCCTAACAATGAGCAGTTCTTC.

This clone was seen a handful of times. V and J are TRBV7-9 and TRBJ2-1; 8 nucleotides line up with TRBD2. The ends lost 5 bases at V and 0 bases at J; junction bases unmatched: 9. The germline V gene has CDR1 SEHNR and CDR2 FQNEAQ (reference sequence). The CDR3 contains 17 residues. The CDR3 spells CASSPRLAPSSYNEQFF. Written as DNA, the CDR3 is TGTGCCAGCAGCCCAAGACTAGCGCCCAGCTCCTACAATGAGCAGTTCTTC.

This chain links TRBV9 with TRBJ2-5; D might be TRBD2 (6 bases). CDR3 length: 15 residues. The germline CDR1 and CDR2 sequences are SGDLS and YYNGEE. With 4 bases removed from V and 4 bases from J, the gap between germline ends came to 17 bases. CDR3 loop: CASSSQGRGLETQYF. CDR3 coding DNA: TGTGCCAGCAGCTCCCAAGGGCGGGGTTTAGAGACCCAGTACTTC.

The chain is built from TRBV6-4 and TRBJ2-7, with D perhaps matching TRBD1 (6 bases). The CDR3 runs 14 residues. Trimming took off 8 bases at V and 3 bases at J, with 17 bases between the two ends. Germline lookup yields CDR1 MRHNA and CDR2 SNTAGT. The CDR3 sequence is CASADLQGSYEQYV. In DNA, the CDR3 is TGTGCCAGCGCAGACCTTCAGGGGAGCTACGAGCAGTACGTC.